This entry concerns a single T cell receptor beta chain. Its target is unknown. Trimming left V 3 bases short and J 7 bases short, with 9 bases between. The germline V gene has CDR1 SGHTA and CDR2 FQGNSA. The CDR3 sequence is 12 residues long. Profiling relied on immunoSEQ multiplex PCR, and the TCRdb table lists in-frame clones only, not all of them. The top ten clones hold around 8.8% of a sample with 68,000 or so clones, more than 65% of them seen once. This sample's time point: baseline, week 1 (first vaccination visit). Treatment of the sample: pre-vaccination baseline after standard-of-care therapy. The data derive from a study of a mutant IDH1 vaccine in newly diagnosed glioma. As for the study in general: Treated patients, around 60% male and around 40% female, averaged roughly 43 years of age. Broader study findings: Top peripheral T cell clonotype shifts appeared unrelated to pseudoprogression. Vaccine-induced immune responses occurred in roughly 95% of patients.

This chain connects TRBV7-2 to TRBJ1-1; D is unclear. The clonotype was recovered from a man between 50 and 59 years old with glioma. The sample consisted of PBMCs, taken from a glioma patient treated with radiotherapy, temozolomide or both. The CDR3 DNA reads as TGTGCCAGCAGCTTGCAGGCGGGTGAAGCTTTCTTT. The encoded protein is CASSLQAGEAFF.